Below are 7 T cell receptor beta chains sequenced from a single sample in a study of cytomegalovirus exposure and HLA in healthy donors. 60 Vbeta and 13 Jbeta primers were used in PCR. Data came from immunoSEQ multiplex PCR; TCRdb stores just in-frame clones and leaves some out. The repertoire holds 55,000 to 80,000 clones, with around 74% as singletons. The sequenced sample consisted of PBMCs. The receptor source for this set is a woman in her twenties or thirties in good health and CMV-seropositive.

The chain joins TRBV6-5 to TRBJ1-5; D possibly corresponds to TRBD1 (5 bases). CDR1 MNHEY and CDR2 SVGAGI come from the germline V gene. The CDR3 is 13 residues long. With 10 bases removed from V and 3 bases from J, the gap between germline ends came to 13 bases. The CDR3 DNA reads TGTGCCACCACGGAGGGGAACAATCAGCCCCAGCATTTT. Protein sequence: CATTEGNNQPQHF.

CDR3 coding DNA: TGTGCCAGCCGAACGGGATTCATGAACACTGAAGCTTTCTTT. This gives the protein CASRTGFMNTEAFF. The chain combines TRBV27 with TRBJ1-1; D not resolved. CDR1 MNHEY and CDR2 SMNVEV come from the germline V gene (reference sequence). This CDR3 contains 14 residues. V dropped 8 bases and J dropped 0 bases, with 13 bases sitting between them.

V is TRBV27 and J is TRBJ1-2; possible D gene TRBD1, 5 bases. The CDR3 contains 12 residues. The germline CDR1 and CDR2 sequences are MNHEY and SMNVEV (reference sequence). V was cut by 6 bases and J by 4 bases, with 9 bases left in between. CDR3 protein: CASRTDLYGYTF. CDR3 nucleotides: TGTGCCAGCAGGACAGACCTCTATGGCTACACCTTC.

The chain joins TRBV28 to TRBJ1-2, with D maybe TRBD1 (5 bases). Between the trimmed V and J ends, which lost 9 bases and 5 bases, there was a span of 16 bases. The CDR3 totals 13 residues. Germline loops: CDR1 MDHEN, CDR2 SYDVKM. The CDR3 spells CASRAQGLYGYTF. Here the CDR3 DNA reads TGTGCCAGTCGAGCCCAGGGTTTGTATGGCTACACCTTC.

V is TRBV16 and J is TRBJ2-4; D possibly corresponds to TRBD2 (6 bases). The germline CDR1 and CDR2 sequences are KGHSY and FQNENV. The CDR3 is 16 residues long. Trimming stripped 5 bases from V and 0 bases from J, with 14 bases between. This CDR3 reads CASSSPGDLAKNIQYF. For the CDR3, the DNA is TGTGCCAGCAGCTCTCCGGGAGACTTAGCCAAAAACATTCAGTACTTC.

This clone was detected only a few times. The CDR3 DNA is TGTGCCAGCAGTCGGACATCCTATGGCTACACCTTC. It encodes CASSRTSYGYTF. V gene TRBV28 combines with J gene TRBJ1-2; tentatively, D is TRBD1 (5 bases). Looked up from germline, CDR1 is MDHEN and CDR2 is SYDVKM. V shed 5 bases and J shed 4 bases, with 8 bases lying between them. This CDR3 has 12 residues.

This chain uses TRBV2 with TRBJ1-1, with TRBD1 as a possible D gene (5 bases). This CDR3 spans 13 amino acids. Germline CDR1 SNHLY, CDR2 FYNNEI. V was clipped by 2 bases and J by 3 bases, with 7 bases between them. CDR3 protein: CASSERRDTEAFF. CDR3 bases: TGTGCCAGCAGTGAACGCAGGGACACTGAAGCTTTCTTT.